The rows below give T cell receptor beta chains drawn from one sample of a study of CD8+ T cells in alopecia areata. Only in-frame clones appear in the TCRdb table, and some are missing; sequencing was by immunoSEQ multiplex PCR. Among some 190,000 clones listed, roughly 60% were seen once. Sample: CD4+ T cells sorted from blood, taken at week 24, from a patient treated with tofacitinib. The receptor set was obtained from a human donor with alopecia areata. CDR3s include the opening cysteine and the closing phenylalanine or tryptophan. Each record gives: clone size, J gene, V gene, D gene, CDR3 protein, CDR3 DNA. A D gene is named only where the DNA matches it firmly. Clone size is stated in some rows and not others, as once, few, many or a class when expanded.

clone_size: .
j_call: TRBJ2-2
v_call: TRBV9
d_call: .
cdr3_aa: CASSVAQGSSGELFF
cdr3_nt: TGTGCCAGCAGCGTAGCTCAGGGATCCTCCGGGGAGCTGTTTTTT

clone_size: .
j_call: TRBJ2-2
v_call: TRBV5-1
d_call: .
cdr3_aa: CASRLSPGEELFF
cdr3_nt: TGCGCCAGCAGATTATCGCCGGGGGAGGAGCTGTTTTTT

clone_size: .
j_call: TRBJ1-6
v_call: TRBV11-2
d_call: TRBD1
cdr3_aa: CASSFRDRGYDSPLHF
cdr3_nt: TGTGCCAGCAGCTTCCGGGACAGGGGATATGATTCACCCCTCCACTTT

clone_size: .
j_call: TRBJ2-5
v_call: TRBV11-2
d_call: .
cdr3_aa: CASSLEGGPETQYF
cdr3_nt: TGTGCCAGCAGCTTAGAAGGGGGGCCAGAGACCCAGTACTTC

clone_size: .
j_call: TRBJ2-7
v_call: TRBV2
d_call: .
cdr3_aa: CATTPSYEQYF
cdr3_nt: TGTGCCACCACTCCTAGTTACGAGCAGTACTTC

clone_size: few
j_call: TRBJ2-1
v_call: TRBV10-3
d_call: TRBD2
cdr3_aa: CAISGGLAVLSSYNEQFF
cdr3_nt: TGTGCCATCAGTGGTGGACTAGCGGTACTTAGCTCCTACAATGAGCAGTTCTTC

clone_size: .
j_call: TRBJ1-1
v_call: TRBV29-1
d_call: .
cdr3_aa: CSVEGDTEAFF
cdr3_nt: TGCAGCGTTGAAGGGGATACTGAAGCTTTCTTT

clone_size: .
j_call: TRBJ2-7
v_call: TRBV10-3
d_call: TRBD2
cdr3_aa: CAIRGTSGSREQYF
cdr3_nt: TGTGCCATCAGAGGGACTAGCGGCAGTCGCGAGCAGTACTTC

clone_size: few
j_call: TRBJ1-1
v_call: TRBV5-6
d_call: .
cdr3_aa: CASSYSPGNTEAFF
cdr3_nt: TGTGCCAGCAGCTATTCCCCCGGGAACACTGAAGCTTTCTTT

clone_size: few
j_call: TRBJ1-6
v_call: TRBV6-6
d_call: TRBD1
cdr3_aa: CASSSPTGGNSPLHF
cdr3_nt: TGTGCCAGCAGTTCACCGACAGGGGGTAATTCACCCCTCCACTTT

clone_size: few
j_call: TRBJ2-2
v_call: TRBV4-1
d_call: .
cdr3_aa: CASSQDEATGELFF
cdr3_nt: TGCGCCAGCAGCCAAGATGAGGCGACCGGGGAGCTGTTTTTT

clone_size: .
j_call: TRBJ2-1
v_call: TRBV5-1
d_call: .
cdr3_aa: CASSLGPGANEQFF
cdr3_nt: TGCGCCAGCAGCTTGGGGCCAGGTGCAAATGAGCAGTTCTTC

clone_size: many
j_call: TRBJ1-3
v_call: TRBV28
d_call: TRBD1
cdr3_aa: CASSPQGLGGNTIYF
cdr3_nt: TGTGCCAGCAGCCCACAGGGGTTGGGGGGAAACACCATATATTTT

clone_size: .
j_call: TRBJ1-1
v_call: TRBV5-1
d_call: .
cdr3_aa: CASTLGSANTEAFF
cdr3_nt: TGCGCCAGCACCCTTGGGTCCGCGAACACTGAAGCTTTCTTT

clone_size: .
j_call: TRBJ2-3
v_call: TRBV30
d_call: .
cdr3_aa: CAWSAGDGMTDTQYF
cdr3_nt: TGTGCCTGGAGTGCTGGGGACGGAATGACAGATACGCAGTATTTT

clone_size: few
j_call: TRBJ2-1
v_call: TRBV29-1
d_call: TRBD2
cdr3_aa: CSVALAGGRRFF
cdr3_nt: TGCAGCGTCGCACTAGCGGGGGGGCGGCGGTTCTTC

clone_size: .
j_call: TRBJ2-3
v_call: TRBV15
d_call: .
cdr3_aa: CATSRDVRDTQYF
cdr3_nt: TGTGCCACCAGCAGAGATGTTCGGGATACGCAGTATTTT

clone_size: few
j_call: TRBJ2-3
v_call: TRBV4-3
d_call: .
cdr3_aa: CASSQRGGDTQYF
cdr3_nt: TGCGCCAGCAGCCAACGTGGGGGAGATACGCAGTATTTT

clone_size: .
j_call: TRBJ1-4
v_call: TRBV30
d_call: .
cdr3_aa: CAWTRIEAGEEKLFF
cdr3_nt: TGTGCCTGGACTCGTATAGAGGCAGGGGAGGAAAAACTGTTTTTT

clone_size: many
j_call: TRBJ2-3
v_call: TRBV5-4
d_call: TRBD2
cdr3_aa: CASSSRGGASTDTQYF
cdr3_nt: TGTGCCAGCAGCTCCCGCGGGGGGGCTAGCACAGATACGCAGTATTTT

clone_size: few
j_call: TRBJ2-1
v_call: TRBV4-3
d_call: .
cdr3_aa: CASSQKLGNEQFF
cdr3_nt: TGCGCCAGCAGCCAAAAATTAGGCAATGAGCAGTTCTTC

clone_size: once
j_call: TRBJ2-7
v_call: TRBV18
d_call: .
cdr3_aa: CASSPGQLQYF
cdr3_nt: TGTGCCAGCTCGCCTGGACAGTTACAGTACTTC

clone_size: .
j_call: TRBJ1-2
v_call: TRBV29-1
d_call: .
cdr3_aa: CSAESGGVPYGYTF
cdr3_nt: TGCAGCGCAGAATCGGGTGGGGTGCCCTATGGCTACACCTTC

clone_size: .
j_call: TRBJ2-3
v_call: TRBV5-1
d_call: TRBD2
cdr3_aa: CASSSVSGGARTDTQYF
cdr3_nt: TGCGCCAGCAGCTCCGTGAGCGGGGGGGCCCGCACAGATACGCAGTATTTT

clone_size: .
j_call: TRBJ1-2
v_call: TRBV7-2
d_call: .
cdr3_aa: CASISTGLVIYGYTF
cdr3_nt: TGTGCCAGCATCTCAACAGGGTTGGTCATCTATGGCTACACCTTC

clone_size: few
j_call: TRBJ2-1
v_call: TRBV4-1
d_call: TRBD1
cdr3_aa: CASSLGQGYNEQFF
cdr3_nt: TGCGCCAGCAGTTTAGGACAGGGGTACAATGAGCAGTTCTTC

clone_size: .
j_call: TRBJ1-5
v_call: TRBV2
d_call: TRBD1
cdr3_aa: CASSGVGRQGVIVGNQPQHF
cdr3_nt: TGTGCCAGCAGCGGCGTGGGTCGACAGGGTGTGATCGTCGGCAATCAGCCCCAGCATTTT

clone_size: .
j_call: TRBJ1-6
v_call: TRBV2
d_call: .
cdr3_aa: CARRGDRDSPLHF
cdr3_nt: TGTGCCAGACGGGGAGACCGGGATTCACCCCTCCACTTT

clone_size: .
j_call: TRBJ2-6
v_call: TRBV18
d_call: .
cdr3_aa: CASSEGTGANVLTF
cdr3_nt: TGTGCCAGCTCCGAAGGGACTGGGGCCAACGTCCTGACTTTC

clone_size: .
j_call: TRBJ2-2
v_call: TRBV4-3
d_call: TRBD1
cdr3_aa: CASSHGTGLGELFF
cdr3_nt: TGCGCCAGCAGCCACGGGACAGGGCTAGGGGAGCTGTTTTTT

clone_size: .
j_call: TRBJ2-1
v_call: TRBV6-4
d_call: .
cdr3_aa: CASSDSREGEQFF
cdr3_nt: TGTGCCAGCAGTGACTCGAGGGAAGGTGAGCAGTTCTTC

clone_size: .
j_call: TRBJ2-3
v_call: TRBV2
d_call: TRBD2
cdr3_aa: CASSPTSGDTDTQYF
cdr3_nt: TGTGCCAGCAGTCCTACTAGCGGGGACACAGATACGCAGTATTTT

clone_size: .
j_call: TRBJ2-1
v_call: TRBV2
d_call: TRBD2
cdr3_aa: CASSGGGVAGVQFF
cdr3_nt: TGTGCCAGCAGTGGCGGTGGAGTAGCGGGGGTCCAGTTCTTC

clone_size: .
j_call: TRBJ1-2
v_call: TRBV15
d_call: .
cdr3_aa: CATRPGINYGYTF
cdr3_nt: TGTGCCACCAGGCCAGGGATTAACTATGGCTACACCTTC

clone_size: .
j_call: TRBJ1-6
v_call: TRBV6-5
d_call: TRBD1
cdr3_aa: CASLRGHSPLHF
cdr3_nt: TGTGCCAGCCTCAGGGGGCATTCACCCCTCCACTTT

clone_size: many
j_call: TRBJ2-7
v_call: TRBV2
d_call: .
cdr3_aa: CASGGEQYF
cdr3_nt: TGTGCCAGCGGTGGGGAGCAGTACTTC

clone_size: few
j_call: TRBJ2-7
v_call: TRBV29-1
d_call: TRBD1
cdr3_aa: CSVVGGTGDYEQYF
cdr3_nt: TGCAGCGTTGTCGGCGGGACAGGGGATTACGAGCAGTACTTC

clone_size: .
j_call: TRBJ2-4
v_call: TRBV6-1
d_call: .
cdr3_aa: CASSEGENIQYF
cdr3_nt: TGTGCCAGCAGTGAAGGGGAAAACATTCAGTACTTC

clone_size: .
j_call: TRBJ2-3
v_call: TRBV29-1
d_call: TRBD2
cdr3_aa: CSVGTSGTDTQYF
cdr3_nt: TGCAGCGTGGGGACTAGCGGCACAGATACGCAGTATTTT

clone_size: .
j_call: TRBJ2-7
v_call: TRBV29-1
d_call: TRBD1
cdr3_aa: CSVVGTGYEQYF
cdr3_nt: TGCAGCGTTGTGGGGACAGGGTACGAGCAGTACTTC

clone_size: few
j_call: TRBJ1-4
v_call: TRBV9
d_call: .
cdr3_aa: CASSVEREPGKLFF
cdr3_nt: TGTGCCAGCAGCGTAGAAAGGGAACCTGGAAAACTGTTTTTT

clone_size: few
j_call: TRBJ2-2
v_call: TRBV7-2
d_call: TRBD2
cdr3_aa: CASSSPVLAGNTGELFF
cdr3_nt: TGTGCCAGCAGCTCCCCGGTGCTAGCGGGAAACACCGGGGAGCTGTTTTTT

clone_size: .
j_call: TRBJ1-2
v_call: TRBV7-3
d_call: .
cdr3_aa: CASSTSRDARYTF
cdr3_nt: TGTGCCAGCAGCACCAGCCGAGATGCCCGCTACACCTTC

clone_size: few
j_call: TRBJ2-1
v_call: TRBV27
d_call: TRBD1
cdr3_aa: CASRSGQGAGYNEQFF
cdr3_nt: TGTGCCAGCAGGTCGGGACAGGGGGCTGGGTACAATGAGCAGTTCTTC

clone_size: .
j_call: TRBJ2-3
v_call: TRBV29-1
d_call: TRBD1
cdr3_aa: CSVDRGQLRSDTQYF
cdr3_nt: TGCAGCGTTGACCGGGGACAGCTCCGCTCGGATACGCAGTATTTT

clone_size: few
j_call: TRBJ2-5
v_call: TRBV11-1
d_call: .
cdr3_aa: CASSSGQETQYF
cdr3_nt: TGTGCCAGCAGCTCGGGCCAAGAGACCCAGTACTTC

clone_size: .
j_call: TRBJ1-1
v_call: TRBV6-5
d_call: .
cdr3_aa: CASRTTGNTEAFF
cdr3_nt: TGTGCCAGCAGAACGACAGGGAACACTGAAGCTTTCTTT

clone_size: .
j_call: TRBJ2-5
v_call: TRBV6-5
d_call: TRBD1
cdr3_aa: CASSKTTGGQETQYF
cdr3_nt: TGTGCCAGCAGTAAAACCACAGGGGGCCAAGAGACCCAGTACTTC

clone_size: .
j_call: TRBJ2-1
v_call: TRBV9
d_call: TRBD1
cdr3_aa: CASSSRDRGYNEQFF
cdr3_nt: TGTGCCAGCAGCAGCCGGGACAGGGGTTACAATGAGCAGTTCTTC

clone_size: .
j_call: TRBJ2-6
v_call: TRBV29-1
d_call: TRBD1
cdr3_aa: CSVEGQGDSGANVLTF
cdr3_nt: TGCAGCGTTGAGGGACAGGGAGACTCTGGGGCCAACGTCCTGACTTTC

clone_size: .
j_call: TRBJ2-1
v_call: TRBV6-5
d_call: TRBD2
cdr3_aa: CASRYLTSGDNNEQFF
cdr3_nt: TGTGCCAGCCGATACTTAACTAGCGGGGATAACAATGAGCAGTTCTTC

clone_size: .
j_call: TRBJ2-2
v_call: TRBV7-2
d_call: .
cdr3_aa: CASSNKQGNTGELFF
cdr3_nt: TGTGCCAGCAGCAATAAACAGGGGAACACCGGGGAGCTGTTTTTT

clone_size: .
j_call: TRBJ2-7
v_call: TRBV5-1
d_call: .
cdr3_aa: CASSLEAGSSYEQYF
cdr3_nt: TGCGCCAGCAGCTTGGAGGCAGGGAGCTCCTACGAGCAGTACTTC

clone_size: .
j_call: TRBJ2-7
v_call: TRBV5-1
d_call: TRBD1
cdr3_aa: CASSLIGDRGHEQYF
cdr3_nt: TGCGCCAGCAGCTTGATAGGGGACAGGGGCCACGAGCAGTACTTC